This entry lists 17 T cell receptor beta chains sequenced from one sample in a study of cytomegalovirus exposure and HLA in healthy donors. The PCR contained 60 Vbeta and 13 Jbeta primers. The data were produced by immunoSEQ multiplex PCR, yet TCRdb's version contains in-frame clones alone and is incomplete. The repertoire holds roughly 250,000 clones, approximately 84% seen once, with 2% to 2.5% in the top ten. Material for sequencing was PBMCs. The origin of the receptors is a woman between 35 and 50 years old in good health and CMV-seropositive.

This chain uses TRBV5-4 with TRBJ1-3; D is ambiguous. Germline loops: CDR1 SGHNT, CDR2 YYREEE (reference sequence). The CDR3 length is 12 residues. V lost 4 bases to trimming and J lost 2 bases, with 4 bases between them. The CDR3 coding sequence is TGTGCCAGCAGCCTACCTGGAAACACCATATATTTT. It codes for CASSLPGNTIYF.

The chain's CDR3 is CASSQGRRLAGEQETQYF. CDR3 DNA sequence: TGCGCCAGCAGCCAAGGAAGGCGGCTAGCGGGGGAACAAGAGACCCAGTACTTC. The chain links TRBV4-3 to TRBJ2-5; 10 bases line up with TRBD2. This CDR3 contains 18 residues. Germline lookup yields CDR1 LGHNA and CDR2 YSLEER. V was clipped by 1 base and J by 2 bases; unmatched bases: 10.

The CDR3 protein is CASSLDMGGTGGYEQYF. The CDR3 nucleotides read TGTGCCAGCAGCTTAGATATGGGGGGGACAGGGGGCTACGAGCAGTACTTC. The chain is built from TRBV7-2 and TRBJ2-7; 11 bases are a match to TRBD1. The CDR3 contains 17 residues. The V gene's germline CDR1 is SGHTA and CDR2 FQGNSA. J gave up 3 bases and V 1 base, and 8 bases lay outside the gene matches.

The rearrangement joins TRBV29-1 to TRBJ2-7, with 12 nucleotides matching TRBD2. The trim removed 3 bases at V and 5 bases at J, leaving 5 bases unmatched. The germline gives CDR1 SQVTM, CDR2 ANQGSEA. The CDR3 is 14 residues long. CDR3 amino acids: CSVEPSGRADEQYF. Written as DNA, the CDR3 is TGCAGCGTTGAGCCTAGCGGGAGGGCGGACGAGCAGTACTTC.

This clone was seen just once. V usage is TRBV28 and J usage is TRBJ1-2; TRBD1 matches 11 bases. The CDR3 spans 15 residues. Trimming cost V 4 bases and J 5 bases; bases outside gene matches: 6. Per the germline V gene, CDR1 is MDHEN and CDR2 is SYDVKM. This chain's CDR3 is CASSSQGQGGYGYTF. The CDR3 DNA reads as TGTGCCAGCAGTTCCCAGGGACAGGGGGGATATGGCTACACCTTC.

The chain is built from TRBV28 and TRBJ1-5; 8 nucleotides agree with TRBD1. The CDR3 covers 14 residues. The ends lost 10 bases at V and 0 bases at J; junction bases unmatched: 5. CDR1 and CDR2 (germline): MDHEN, SYDVKM. CDR3 bases: TGTGCCACCCGACAGGGGTATAGCAATCAGCCCCAGCATTTT. Translated, it gives CATRQGYSNQPQHF.

This chain links TRBV27 with TRBJ1-1, with TRBD1 identical over 11 bases. Unmatched junction bases numbered 5, after V lost 4 bases and J lost 4 bases. Germline V lookup: CDR1 MNHEY, CDR2 SMNVEV (reference sequence). CDR3 size: 15 residues. CDR3 region: CASSSGQGATTEAFF. In nucleotides, the CDR3 is TGTGCCAGCAGTTCTGGACAGGGGGCGACCACTGAAGCTTTCTTT.

This clone occurred a few times. Different DNA sequences within this sample yield the same CDR3. For the CDR3, the DNA is TGTGCCAGCAGCGTAGTAGCGGGAGGGGGCAATGAGCAGTTCTTC. This sequence encodes CASSVVAGGGNEQFF. The genes are TRBV9 and TRBJ2-1; TRBD2 aligns across 11 bases. V was pared by 0 bases and J by 6 bases, with 2 bases of the junction left unmatched. The germline CDR1 and CDR2 sequences are SGDLS and YYNGEE. This CDR3 contains 15 residues. Together with reference TRBV9 and TRBJ2-1, the CDR3 gives the full variable domain: DSGVTQTPKHLITATGQRVTLRCSPRSGDLSVYWYQQSLDQGLQFLIQYYNGEERAKGNILERFSAQQFPDLHSELNLSSLELGDSALYFCASSVVAGGGNEQFFGPGTRLTVL.

CDR3 region: CASSFQDKRGTEAFF. CDR3 in DNA: TGTGCCAGCAGCTTCCAGGATAAGCGGGGAACTGAAGCTTTCTTT. The chain joins TRBV7-2 to TRBJ1-1, with D uncertain. The CDR3 contains 15 residues. The germline V gene encodes CDR1 SGHTA and CDR2 FQGNSA. V was clipped by 3 bases and J by 5 bases, with 16 bases between them.

V and J are TRBV7-6 and TRBJ1-5, with unresolved D. The CDR3 extends over 12 amino acids. The germline V and J ends were trimmed by 5 bases and 5 bases, with 7 bases remaining between them. In germline, CDR1 is SGHVS, CDR2 FNYEAQ. CDR3: CASSHVDQPQHF. CDR3 nucleotides: TGTGCCAGCAGCCACGTAGATCAGCCCCAGCATTTT.

This clone was observed once. The CDR3 DNA sequence: TGTGCCAGCAGCGTTCTGCCGGGACAGAACTATGGCTACACCTTC. It translates to CASSVLPGQNYGYTF. V and J are TRBV5-6 and TRBJ1-2, with 7 bases identical to TRBD1. The CDR3 totals 15 residues. The germline V gene encodes CDR1 SGHDT and CDR2 YYEEEE. With V trimmed by 4 bases and J by 2 bases, 8 bases remained unmatched. Based on the CDR3 plus reference TRBV5-6 and TRBJ1-2, the full variable domain is DAGVTQSPTHLIKTRGQQVTLRCSPKSGHDTVSWYQQALGQGPQFIFQYYEEEERQRGNFPDRFSGHQFPNYSSELNVNALLLGDSALYLCASSVLPGQNYGYTFGSGTRLTVV.

Points on this clone: Distinct nucleotide sequences in the sample also encode this CDR3. The chain employs TRBV7-9 and TRBJ1-1, with 9 bases lining up with TRBD1. With 0 bases clipped from V and 2 bases from J, the junction kept 1 base outside the gene matches. Germline-derived CDR1 and CDR2 are SEHNR and FQNEAQ (reference sequence). This CDR3 contains 15 residues. The CDR3 region is CASSLADRGNTEAFF. The CDR3 nucleotides read TGTGCCAGCAGCTTAGCGGACAGGGGTAACACTGAAGCTTTCTTT.

The rearrangement uses TRBV28 and TRBJ2-7, with D perhaps TRBD2 (5 bases). Germline V gene sequence: CDR1 MDHEN, CDR2 SYDVKM. Trimming removed 9 bases from V and 3 bases from J, with 15 bases in between. There are 13 residues in the CDR3. The CDR3 coding sequence is TGTGCCAGTCACGGAGGAGCTGTCTACGAGCAGTACTTC. It specifies CASHGGAVYEQYF.

The rearrangement joins TRBV28 to TRBJ2-3; 12 positions match TRBD2. V dropped 2 bases and J dropped 1; count of bases not matched to a gene: 1. This CDR3 region has 16 residues. CDR1 is MDHEN, CDR2 SYDVKM, per germline. CDR3 protein: CASSLLAGGGTDTQYF. The DNA of the CDR3 is TGTGCCAGCAGTTTACTAGCGGGAGGGGGCACAGATACGCAGTATTTT. The full variable domain, with the rest looked up from reference TRBV28 and TRBJ2-3, is DVKVTQSSRYLVKRTGEKVFLECVQDMDHENMFWYRQDPGLGLRLIYFSYDVKMKEKGDIPEGYSVSREKKERFSLILESASTNQTSMYLCASSLLAGGGTDTQYFGPGTRLTVL.

The chain joins TRBV7-2 to TRBJ2-5; no definite D call. The germline V gene has CDR1 SGHTA and CDR2 FQGNSA. V dropped 5 bases and J dropped 5 bases, with 15 bases sitting between them. This CDR3 region has 14 residues. The CDR3 coding sequence is TGTGCCAGCAGCCCCGACGGAGCTTGGGAGACCCAGTACTTC. Protein sequence: CASSPDGAWETQYF.

The chain is built from TRBV28 and TRBJ2-5, with TRBD1 matching 7 bases. The V and J ends lost 2 bases and 3 bases, in that order; junction bases with no gene match: 9. The CDR3 runs 16 residues. Germline V gene data show CDR1 as MDHEN and CDR2 as SYDVKM. CDR3 protein: CASSLGSGQSEETQYF. The CDR3 DNA is TGTGCCAGCAGTTTAGGATCGGGACAGAGTGAAGAGACCCAGTACTTC.

DNA of the CDR3: TGTGCCACCAGCACCAAGCGGGAGACGGGTTACAATGAGCAGTTCTTC. It yields the protein CATSTKRETGYNEQFF. The chain uses TRBV15 and TRBJ2-1; TRBD2 matches at 8 bases. The germline gives CDR1 LNHNV, CDR2 YYDKDF (reference sequence). The CDR3 runs to 16 residues. Trimming cost V 4 bases and J 4 bases; bases outside gene matches: 9. Full variable domain (rest looked up from reference TRBV15 and TRBJ2-1): DAMVIQNPRYQVTQFGKPVTLSCSQTLNHNVMYWYQQKSSQAPKLLFHYYDKDFNNEADTPDNFQSRRPNTSFCFLDIRSPGLGDTAMYLCATSTKRETGYNEQFFGPGTRLTVL.